These 20 T cell receptor beta chains came from one sample sequenced in a study of T-cell reconstitution after alpha-beta-depleted transplantation in children. Unique molecular identifiers were incorporated into the prepared TCRbeta library. Via MiXCR, TCRdb re-called the PCR reads, giving one row per CDR3 protein. In the table there are fewer than 700,000 distinct CDR3 sequences, over 10% of which are singletons. The sequences come from PBMCs, mostly from graft donor cells, collected 360 days after TCRalphabeta/CD19-depleted stem cell transplant. Receptors originate from a male patient younger than 18 who had a stem cell transplant for acute myeloid leukemia, so the T cells may come from the graft donor.

This chain uses TRBV7-2 with TRBJ2-7; a possible D gene is TRBD1 (5 bases). Trimming removed 6 bases from V and 7 bases from J, with 25 bases in between. Germline CDR1 reads SGHTA; CDR2 reads FQGNSA. CDR3 length equals 16 residues. CDR3 nucleotide sequence: TGTGCCAGCAGTCGCCCCAGACAGTTCTTGGTTGCTGAGCAGTACTTC. It yields the protein CASSRPRQFLVAEQYF. The full variable domain, rest sourced from reference TRBV7-2 and TRBJ2-7, is GAGVSQSPSNKVTEKGKDVELRCDPISGHTALYWYRQSLGQGLEFLIYFQGNSAPDKSGLPSDRFSAERTGGSVSTLTIQRTQQEDSAVYLCASSRPRQFLVAEQYFGPGTRLTVT.

This clonotype was counted many times. V is TRBV7-3 and J is TRBJ2-3; TRBD2 matches 10 bases. The CDR3 covers 17 residues. With V trimmed by 3 bases and J by 6 bases, 12 bases remained unmatched. Germline CDR1 is SGHTA and CDR2 is FQGTGA. The CDR3 loop is CASSFKASGSVVDTQYF. The CDR3, as DNA: TGTGCCAGCAGCTTCAAGGCTAGCGGGAGTGTTGTTGATACGCAGTATTTT.

The chain recombines TRBV6-1 with TRBJ2-1, with D tentatively TRBD2 (6 bases). The CDR3 is made up of 14 amino acids. Per the germline V gene, CDR1 is MNHNS and CDR2 is SASEGT. The ends were cut back, 8 bases at V and 0 bases at J, with 11 bases in the middle. The CDR3 coding sequence is TGTGCCAGCGGGACTCATAGCTCCTACAATGAGCAGTTCTTC. Translated, it gives CASGTHSSYNEQFF.

The chain is built from TRBV4-3 and TRBJ2-7, with D possibly matching TRBD1 (6 bases). CDR3 length: 15 residues. Between the trimmed V and J ends, which lost 0 bases and 5 bases, there was a span of 14 bases. Germline-derived CDR1 and CDR2 are LGHNA and YSLEER. CDR3 in DNA: TGCGCCAGCAGCCAAGACCCGAGCCAGGGGCACGAGCAGTACTTC. Its translation: CASSQDPSQGHEQYF.

The rearrangement links TRBV7-8 to TRBJ2-3; D is uncertain. The germline V gene encodes CDR1 SGHVS and CDR2 FQNEAQ. CDR3 size: 14 residues. V was cut by 5 bases and J by 3 bases, with 12 bases left in between. CDR3 in amino acids: CASSRWTRTDTQYF. The CDR3 nucleotides read TGTGCCAGCAGCCGATGGACCCGTACAGATACGCAGTATTTT.

This clonotype came up a few times. The rearrangement links TRBV4-2 to TRBJ2-1, with TRBD2 matching over 13 bases. CDR3 length: 18 residues. The germline V gene has CDR1 LGHNA and CDR2 YNFKEQ. Unmatched junction bases numbered 9, after V lost 1 base and J lost 6 bases. The CDR3 coding sequence is TGTGCCAGCAGCCAAGGACTAGCGGGAGGAGTCCATTTCAATGAGCAGTTCTTC. Translated, it gives CASSQGLAGGVHFNEQFF.

CDR3 sequence reads: CASSLGNSGRETQYF. DNA of the CDR3: TGTGCCAGCAGCTTAGGAAATAGCGGGAGAGAGACCCAGTACTTC. The chain recombines TRBV7-6 with TRBJ2-5; 9 bases align to TRBD2. Trimming cost V 1 base and J 4 bases; bases outside gene matches: 4. Germline lookup yields CDR1 SGHVS and CDR2 FNYEAQ. The CDR3 totals 15 residues.

This clonotype was counted between two and nine times. V is TRBV24-1 and J is TRBJ2-3, with D perhaps matching TRBD1 (7 bases). CDR3 length equals 15 residues. Trimming stripped 4 bases from V and 0 bases from J, with 10 bases between. Germline V gene sequence: CDR1 KGHDR, CDR2 SFDVKD. This chain's CDR3 is CATSDRGASTDTQYF. The CDR3 DNA is TGTGCCACCAGTGACAGGGGGGCTAGCACAGATACGCAGTATTTT.

The table lists this clonotype with a few counts. V usage is TRBV7-2 and J usage is TRBJ1-6; D unclear. The CDR3 runs 15 residues. CDR1 and CDR2 (germline): SGHTA, FQGNSA. Trimming took 1 base from V and 5 from J, leaving 9 bases between them. CDR3 region: CASSLDFRDNSPLHF. In DNA, the CDR3 is TGTGCCAGCAGCTTAGATTTCAGAGATAATTCACCCCTCCACTTT. The variable domain in full, with the rest retrieved from reference TRBV7-2 and TRBJ1-6, is GAGVSQSPSNKVTEKGKDVELRCDPISGHTALYWYRQSLGQGLEFLIYFQGNSAPDKSGLPSDRFSAERTGGSVSTLTIQRTQQEDSAVYLCASSLDFRDNSPLHFGNGTRLTVT.

This clonotype was counted ten times or more. The chain employs TRBV5-1 and TRBJ1-2; TRBD1 might be the D (6 bases). Germline CDR1 is SGHRS and CDR2 is YFSETQ. Trimming pared 2 bases from V and 6 bases from J, leaving 17 bases between. The CDR3 length is 15 residues. The CDR3 reads CASSFSGAMVDGYTF. The CDR3 nucleotides are TGCGCCAGCAGCTTTTCAGGGGCCATGGTGGATGGCTACACCTTC.

This clonotype was observed once. The CDR3 DNA reads TGTGCCAGCGTCGGTTGGGCGGGAGGGTACAATGAGCAGTTCTTC. Encoded protein: CASVGWAGGYNEQFF. The chain has TRBV7-2 and TRBJ2-1; 9 bases match TRBD2. CDR3 size: 15 residues. From germline, CDR1 is SGHTA and CDR2 FQGNSA. With 8 bases clipped from V and 4 bases from J, the junction kept 9 bases outside the gene matches.

Ten or more counts support this clonotype. The chain links TRBV28 to TRBJ2-7; no clear D gene. The CDR3 contains 13 residues. Germline values: CDR1 MDHEN, CDR2 SYDVKM. V dropped 3 bases and J dropped 3 bases, with 9 bases sitting between them. This chain's CDR3 is CASSLRFHYEQYF. CDR3 coding DNA: TGTGCCAGCAGTTTGAGGTTTCACTACGAGCAGTACTTC.

This clonotype was recorded many times. The chain links TRBV4-3 to TRBJ2-6; D gene ambiguous. The V end lost 2 bases, the J end lost 0 bases, and 11 bases lay between the germline ends. Per the germline V gene, CDR1 is LGHNA and CDR2 is YSLEER. The CDR3 has 17 amino acids. This CDR3 reads CASSQLSHPSGANVLTF. The CDR3 region has the DNA TGCGCCAGCAGCCAATTAAGCCACCCCTCTGGGGCCAACGTCCTGACTTTC.

In its sample, this clonotype was seen many times. V and J are TRBV13 and TRBJ2-7; D call uncertain. CDR3 size: 13 residues. V was cut by 5 bases and J by 2 bases, with 10 bases left in between. The V gene's germline CDR1 is PRHDT and CDR2 FYEKMQ (reference sequence). The DNA for the CDR3 is TGTGCCAGCAGCCGTGAGAAGCCCTACGAGCAGTACTTC. Protein sequence: CASSREKPYEQYF.

V gene TRBV11-2 combines with J gene TRBJ2-2; D may be TRBD2 (6 bases). In germline, CDR1 is SGHAT, CDR2 FQNNGV. Trimming took off 2 bases at V and 4 bases at J, with 11 bases between the two ends. The CDR3 extends over 15 amino acids. This chain's CDR3 is CASSLTGVGTGELFF. In DNA, the CDR3 is TGTGCCAGCAGCTTAACGGGAGTTGGCACCGGGGAGCTGTTTTTT.

This clonotype turned up a few times. The V call is TRBV12-3 or TRBV12-4, the J call TRBJ1-5, with D possibly being TRBD1 (5 bases). The ends were cut back, 6 bases at V and 4 bases at J, with 25 bases in the middle. This CDR3 has 18 residues. The CDR3 DNA follows: TGTGCCAGCAGCGGGGGATCCGGGCGAGGGGCGTTTAATCAGCCCCAGCATTTT. This translates into CASSGGSGRGAFNQPQHF.

This chain connects TRBV5-1 to TRBJ2-1; 7 nucleotides line up with TRBD1. The germline CDR1 and CDR2 sequences are SGHRS and YFSETQ. V trimming: 5 bases; J trimming: 5 bases; junction bases outside the gene matches: 7. This CDR3 region has 14 residues. This CDR3 is CASRLDRVNNEQFF. The CDR3 region has the DNA TGCGCCAGCAGACTTGACAGGGTCAACAATGAGCAGTTCTTC.

This clonotype came up a few times. The V and J genes are TRBV3-1 and TRBJ2-7; TRBD2 matches 7 bases. The CDR3 is 16 amino acids. Germline trimming cut 1 base from V and 7 bases from J; bases unmatched to any gene: 13. Germline CDR1 reads LGHDT; CDR2 reads YNNKEL (reference sequence). CDR3 coding DNA: TGTGCCAGCAGCCAAGTCCATGGGGGAGGGCCTGGAGAGCAGTACTTC. Protein: CASSQVHGGGPGEQYF.

The chain joins TRBV28 to TRBJ1-1; no clear D gene. Germline CDR1 reads MDHEN; CDR2 reads SYDVKM. This CDR3 spans 11 amino acids. V was shortened by 3 bases and J by 11 bases, with 10 bases between the two germline ends. The CDR3 DNA reads TGTGCCAGCAGTTTGCTTGAGGGCGCTTTCTTT. It encodes CASSLLEGAFF.

The chain has TRBV12-3 or TRBV12-4 and TRBJ2-3; 8 nucleotides agree with TRBD2. The CDR3 loop spans 14 amino acids. Losses at the gene ends were 8 bases for V and 5 bases for J; bases not matched to a gene: 9. The CDR3, as DNA: TGTGCCAGCCGCCAGTTAGCGGGGCAAGATACGCAGTATTTT. It is translated as CASRQLAGQDTQYF.